The 31 T cell receptor beta chains listed next were all sequenced from one sample in a study of T cells in Graves' hyperthyroidism and ophthalmopathy. Amplified TCR beta CDR3 regions derived from RNA transcripts. First-round RT-PCR of the TCR CDR3 relied on the HTBI primer set. Using its own MiXCR run on the multiplex PCR reads, TCRdb lists one record per CDR3 protein. The sample lists 560,000 or so distinct CDR3 sequences, approximately 44% occurring once. Sequenced sample: peripheral blood or thyroid tissue (not recorded which). The receptors were sampled from a woman aged 18-30 years with Graves' hyperthyroidism.

V usage is TRBV13 and J usage is TRBJ1-2; 7 bases map to TRBD1. The CDR3 spans 15 residues. Germline V gives CDR1 PRHDT, CDR2 FYEKMQ (reference sequence). Germline trimming cut 5 bases from V and 2 bases from J; bases unmatched to any gene: 8. The CDR3 loop reads CASSTTGTINYGYTF. The CDR3 bases are TGTGCCAGCAGCACGACAGGGACTATAAACTATGGCTACACCTTC.

This clonotype was counted many times. The J gene is TRBJ2-7, the V gene TRBV5-5, with D unclear. CDR3 size: 13 residues. Trimming removed 0 bases from V and 3 bases from J, with 7 bases in between. Germline loops: CDR1 SGHKS, CDR2 YYEKEE (reference sequence). For the CDR3, the DNA is TGTGCCAGCAGCTTGGCCACGGACTACGAGCAGTACTTC. This translates into CASSLATDYEQYF.

This chain connects TRBV2 to TRBJ1-3; D remains ambiguous. Germline lookup yields CDR1 SNHLY and CDR2 FYNNEI. V shed 5 bases and J shed 0 bases, with 17 bases lying between them. The CDR3 totals 17 residues. The CDR3 loop is CASSTLKSLSSGNTIYF. The CDR3 nucleotides are TGTGCCAGCAGTACCCTTAAGTCGCTATCCTCTGGAAACACCATATATTTT.

V and J are TRBV7-2 and TRBJ2-7, with 8 bases aligning to TRBD1. Germline assignment: CDR1 SGHTA and CDR2 FQGNSA. This CDR3 comprises 15 residues. Losses at the gene ends were 4 bases for V and 4 bases for J; bases not matched to a gene: 9. The CDR3 here is CASSYSGQGKYEQYF. The CDR3 coding sequence is TGTGCCAGCAGCTACTCCGGACAGGGAAAATACGAGCAGTACTTC.

This chain uses TRBV15 with TRBJ1-5; D is uncertain. With 0 bases removed from V and 7 bases from J, the gap between germline ends came to 7 bases. The CDR3 has 13 amino acids. The germline gives CDR1 LNHNV, CDR2 YYDKDF (reference sequence). CDR3 nucleotide sequence: TGTGCCACCAGCAGAGATAACGACCAGCCCCAGCATTTT. It encodes CATSRDNDQPQHF. Full variable domain (missing parts from reference TRBV15 and TRBJ1-5): DAMVIQNPRYQVTQFGKPVTLSCSQTLNHNVMYWYQQKSSQAPKLLFHYYDKDFNNEADTPDNFQSRRPNTSFCFLDIRSPGLGDTAMYLCATSRDNDQPQHFGDGTRLSIL.

This clonotype came up many times. This chain uses TRBV25-1 with TRBJ1-1; possibly TRBD1 for D (6 bases). Germline assignment: CDR1 MGHDK and CDR2 SYGVNS. The V end lost 4 bases, the J end lost 1 base, and 7 bases lay between the germline ends. The CDR3 extends over 13 amino acids. DNA of the CDR3: TGTGCCAGCAGTGCAGGGGAGAACACTGAAGCTTTCTTT. Its translation is CASSAGENTEAFF.

This clonotype was seen a few times. The chain combines TRBV29-1 with TRBJ2-2, with a weak D call TRBD2 (6 bases). The CDR3 sequence is 13 residues long. Germline lookup yields CDR1 SQVTM and CDR2 ANQGSEA. Trimming took 6 bases from V and 0 from J, leaving 8 bases between them. For the CDR3, the DNA is TGCAGCGTCGGGGGTACGAACACCGGGGAGCTGTTTTTT. The encoded protein is CSVGGTNTGELFF.

The count of this clonotype is one. In DNA form, the CDR3 reads TGTGCCAGCAGCTTCCCGGCTAGCGGGAGTAAGACCCAGTACTTC. Its translation: CASSFPASGSKTQYF. The chain is built from TRBV7-9 and TRBJ2-5, with 10 bases matching TRBD2. The V segment lost 3 bases and the J segment 6 bases; nucleotides outside the gene matches: 7. Germline V gives CDR1 SEHNR, CDR2 FQNEAQ (reference sequence). The CDR3 extends over 15 amino acids.

The rearrangement links TRBV19 to TRBJ2-5; TRBD1 agrees at 7 bases. V dropped 5 bases and J dropped 1; count of bases not matched to a gene: 13. Germline CDR1 LNHDA, CDR2 SQIVND (reference sequence). The CDR3 runs to 17 residues. The CDR3 region has the DNA TGTGCCAGTAGTCTATTACGGGACAGTAGTACCCAAGAGACCCAGTACTTC. Protein product: CASSLLRDSSTQETQYF.

The sample holds a few counts of this clonotype. The chain combines TRBV5-1 with TRBJ2-2; 7 nucleotides match TRBD1. Germline V lookup: CDR1 SGHRS, CDR2 YFSETQ. The CDR3 spans 15 residues. The V and J ends lost 2 bases and 5 bases, in that order; junction bases with no gene match: 6. The CDR3 bases are TGCGCCAGCAGCTTTGGGGACAGTTGGACCGGGGAGCTGTTTTTT. It is translated as CASSFGDSWTGELFF.

Notes on this clonotype: This may be a read error, as it is one base from a much larger clone. The chain couples TRBV7-9 to TRBJ1-4; D gene unclear. Germline lookup yields CDR1 SEHNR and CDR2 FQNEAQ (reference sequence). The CDR3 is made up of 14 amino acids. The CDR3 DNA reads TGTGCCAGCAGCTTAGGTTGGGTGGACGAAAAACTGCTTTTT. Protein product: CASSLGWVDEKLLF.

The V and J genes are TRBV24-1 and TRBJ1-3; 9 bases are a match to TRBD1. The CDR3 runs 16 residues. J gave up 2 bases and V 2 bases, and 3 bases lay outside the gene matches. CDR1 KGHDR and CDR2 SFDVKD come from the germline V gene. Written as DNA, the CDR3 is TGTGCCACCAGTGATTATGGACAGGGGACTGGAAACACCATATATTTT. The encoded protein is CATSDYGQGTGNTIYF.

A few counts support this clonotype. The rearrangement uses TRBV13 and TRBJ1-4; unclear D gene. Trimming shortened V by 5 bases and J by 0 bases, and 13 bases separated the two germline ends. This CDR3 is 16 amino acids long. Germline V gene data show CDR1 as PRHDT and CDR2 as FYEKMQ (reference sequence). Here the CDR3 DNA reads TGTGCCAGCAGCACCTGGACGGAAGCAACTAATGAAAAACTGTTTTTT. It translates to CASSTWTEATNEKLFF.

This clonotype was counted a few times. The gene calls are TRBV5-8 and TRBJ2-3; 13 bases fit TRBD2. This CDR3 is 16 amino acids long. V gave up 2 bases and J gave up 9 bases; unmatched junction bases: 9. Germline V gene data show CDR1 as SGHTS and CDR2 as YDEGEE. CDR3 sequence: CASSLVGTSGTGTQYF. In DNA, the CDR3 is TGTGCCAGCAGCTTAGTTGGGACTAGCGGGACCGGGACGCAGTATTTT.

Of note for this clonotype: A much larger clone lies one base from this, so it may be a read error. The genes are TRBV9 and TRBJ2-5; 10 nucleotides line up with TRBD2. CDR1 SGDLS and CDR2 YYNGEE come from the germline V gene. The CDR3 is 16 residues long. CDR3 nucleotides: TGTGCCAGCAGCGCCCAGGGACTAGCGAACCAAGGGACCCAGTACTTC. It is translated as CASSAQGLANQGTQYF. Drawing the rest from reference TRBV9 and TRBJ2-5, the complete variable domain is DSGVTQTPKHLITATGQRVTLRCSPRSGDLSVYWYQQSLDQGLQFLIQYYNGEERAKGNILERFSAQQFPDLHSELNLSSLELGDSALYFCASSAQGLANQGTQYFGPGTRLLVL.

This clonotype has only a few counts. The V gene is TRBV7-6, the J gene TRBJ2-2; D is unresolved. Trimming shortened V by 3 bases and J by 6 bases, and 8 bases separated the two germline ends. The CDR3 runs to 13 residues. Germline V lookup: CDR1 SGHVS, CDR2 FNYEAQ. The chain's CDR3 is CASSLVRPGELFF. In DNA form, the CDR3 reads TGTGCCAGCAGCTTGGTGCGTCCCGGGGAGCTGTTTTTT.

The V call is TRBV29-1, the J call TRBJ1-1; D is undetermined. The CDR3 is made up of 12 amino acids. Germline V gene sequence: CDR1 SQVTM, CDR2 ANQGSEA. With 4 bases removed from V and 6 bases from J, the gap between germline ends came to 12 bases. The CDR3 DNA is TGCAGCGTTGTACCCATGAGCCCTGAAGCTTTCTTT. Its translation: CSVVPMSPEAFF.

A few counts support this clonotype. The V call is TRBV2, the J call TRBJ1-1; weak D call: TRBD1 (6 bases). Germline values: CDR1 SNHLY, CDR2 FYNNEI. The CDR3 is 18 residues long. Trimming took 5 bases from V and 1 from J, leaving 23 bases between them. The CDR3 reads CASSYSAGVRRGNTEAFF. Here the CDR3 DNA reads TGTGCCAGCAGTTACTCGGCAGGGGTCCGGCGTGGGAACACTGAAGCTTTCTTT.

This clonotype was counted once. A much larger clone lies one base from this, so it may be a read error. This chain connects TRBV10-3 to TRBJ1-5; D possibly corresponds to TRBD1 (6 bases). V lost 5 bases and J lost 1, with 12 bases in between. Looked up from germline, CDR1 is ENHRY and CDR2 is SYGVKD. This CDR3 has 15 amino acids. The CDR3: CAISWRGMSNQPQHF. In nucleotides, the CDR3 is TGTGCCATCAGTTGGAGGGGGATGAGCAATCAGCCCCAGCATTTT.

This clonotype came up many times. This chain uses TRBV20-1 with TRBJ1-6; TRBD1 matches at 9 bases. Germline loops: CDR1 DFQATT, CDR2 SNEGSKA (reference sequence). This CDR3 has 16 residues. V dropped 0 bases and J dropped 8; count of bases not matched to a gene: 8. The CDR3, as DNA: TGCAGTGCTAGAGACCCAAGGACAGGGGAGCATTCACCCCTCCACTTT. It specifies CSARDPRTGEHSPLHF.

The rearrangement links TRBV20-1 to TRBJ1-5; 8 nucleotides line up with TRBD1. Germline V gene sequence: CDR1 DFQATT, CDR2 SNEGSKA (reference sequence). V lost 5 bases to trimming and J lost 3 bases; unmatched junction nucleotides: 9. The CDR3 length is 15 residues. Written as DNA, the CDR3 is TGCAGTGCTCGGGCCGGGACAGGTAACAATCAGCCCCAGCATTTT. Translated: CSARAGTGNNQPQHF.

This clonotype showed up many times. CDR3 nucleotide sequence: TGTGCCAGCAGCTGGGACCCCGGCCGGCTAACCTTC. Protein sequence: CASSWDPGRLTF. The chain links TRBV7-9 to TRBJ1-2; tentative D call: TRBD1 (5 bases). Trimming removed 4 bases from V and 14 bases from J, with 17 bases in between. Germline CDR1 SEHNR, CDR2 FQNEAQ (reference sequence). There are 12 residues in the CDR3.

The rearrangement links TRBV2 to TRBJ2-6; 12 bases align to TRBD1. J gave up 5 bases and V 8 bases, and 16 bases lay outside the gene matches. Germline V gene sequence: CDR1 SNHLY, CDR2 FYNNEI. The CDR3 loop spans 19 amino acids. This chain's CDR3 is CASYPGQGAMGYWANVLTF. The CDR3 bases are TGTGCCAGCTATCCGGGACAGGGGGCGATGGGATACTGGGCCAACGTCCTGACTTTC.

A note on this clonotype: This clone may be a read error of a much larger clone one base away. The chain couples TRBV7-9 to TRBJ2-5; TRBD2 might be the D (6 bases). Germline CDR1 SEHNR, CDR2 FQNEAQ (reference sequence). The CDR3 covers 14 residues. The CDR3 DNA reads as TGTGCCGGCAGCTCTCGGGAGATACAAGAGACCCAGTACTTC. It specifies CAGSSREIQETQYF.

At least ten counts were recorded for this clonotype. The chain combines TRBV19 with TRBJ2-5; 8 nucleotides agree with TRBD1. CDR1 is LNHDA and CDR2 is SQIVND in the germline V gene (reference sequence). This CDR3 is 14 amino acids long. V lost 5 bases to trimming and J lost 5 bases; unmatched junction nucleotides: 7. The CDR3 spells CASSPWTGWETQYF. CDR3 DNA sequence: TGTGCCAGTAGTCCTTGGACAGGGTGGGAGACCCAGTACTTC.

This clonotype was counted a few times. V usage is TRBV29-1 and J usage is TRBJ2-5, with D tentatively TRBD1 or TRBD2 (5 bases each). This CDR3 is built from 18 residues. Germline V CDR1 and CDR2: SQVTM, ANQGSEA. With 0 bases removed from V and 5 bases from J, the gap between germline ends came to 25 bases. This CDR3 is CSVEDPYRGAGRRETQYF. The CDR3 DNA reads as TGCAGCGTTGAAGATCCCTACAGAGGGGCAGGTCGGAGGGAGACCCAGTACTTC.

V usage is TRBV20-1 and J usage is TRBJ2-7; 10 bases line up with TRBD2. CDR3 length: 16 residues. CDR1 is DFQATT, CDR2 SNEGSKA, per germline (reference sequence). V lost 4 bases, J lost 2 bases, and 11 bases stayed unmatched. CDR3 DNA sequence: TGCAGTGCTAAGGGACTAGCGCATACCGGTGCCTACGAGCAGTACTTC. It encodes CSAKGLAHTGAYEQYF.

This clonotype turned up a few times. The CDR3: CASNFLGISNQPQHF. The CDR3 coding sequence is TGTGCCAGCAACTTCCTGGGAATCAGCAATCAGCCCCAGCATTTT. The chain couples TRBV6-2 or TRBV6-3 to TRBJ1-5; D unclear. V was cut by 7 bases and J by 1 base, with 14 bases left in between. CDR1 MNHEY and CDR2 SVGEGT come from the germline V gene. The length of the CDR3 is 15 residues.

The chain recombines TRBV4-1 with TRBJ2-2, with D perhaps TRBD2 (5 bases). The CDR3 consists of 16 residues. The ends were cut back, 1 base at V and 2 bases at J, with 11 bases in the middle. The V gene's germline CDR1 is MGHRA and CDR2 YSYEKL. For the CDR3, the DNA is TGCGCCAGCAGCCAAGGAGAACGGGGAAACACCGGGGAGCTGTTTTTT. It codes for CASSQGERGNTGELFF.

This clonotype was observed at least ten times. V and J are TRBV7-9 and TRBJ2-7; D uncertain. The germline gives CDR1 SEHNR, CDR2 FQNEAQ (reference sequence). The CDR3 consists of 13 residues. Trimming removed 7 bases from V and 4 bases from J, with 14 bases in between. CDR3 region: CASTIGAGYEQYF. The CDR3 bases are TGTGCCAGCACCATCGGAGCCGGTTACGAGCAGTACTTC.

CDR3 in DNA: TGTGCCAGCCGCTACTCGGGACAGGGAGTTTTTTCACCCCTCCACTTT. This codes for CASRYSGQGVFSPLHF. This chain connects TRBV12-3 or TRBV12-4 to TRBJ1-6; 9 bases match TRBD1. There are 16 residues in the CDR3. Unmatched junction bases numbered 14, after V lost 8 bases and J lost 9 bases.